One and the same sample provided the 20 T cell receptor beta chains below, sequenced in a study of blood T cell repertoires in COVID-19. Clones were read by immunoSEQ multiplex PCR, and TCRdb kept only the in-frame ones, dropping some. Of 250,000 or so clones listed, 80% to 90% are singletons. The sequenced sample consisted of peripheral blood. The receptors here all came from a man aged 45 to 65 with acute or convalescent COVID-19.

The rearrangement links TRBV28 to TRBJ2-1; 8 bases align to TRBD1. The germline gives CDR1 MDHEN, CDR2 SYDVKM. V shed 6 bases, J shed 3 bases, and the junction held 7 bases outside the gene matches. The CDR3 spans 15 residues. The CDR3 sequence: CASSADRGGYNEQFF. The CDR3 bases are TGTGCCAGCAGCGCTGACAGGGGCGGCTACAATGAGCAGTTCTTC.

This clone was seen just once. The chain recombines TRBV4-2 with TRBJ1-2; 7 nucleotides line up with TRBD1. This CDR3 region has 15 residues. V lost 4 bases to trimming and J lost 1 base; unmatched junction nucleotides: 6. Germline lookup yields CDR1 LGHNA and CDR2 YNFKEQ. The CDR3 loop reads CASSPDPGGNYGYTF. DNA of the CDR3: TGTGCCAGCAGCCCGGACCCAGGGGGTAACTATGGCTACACCTTC.

The chain couples TRBV7-9 to TRBJ2-7; 9 nucleotides match TRBD1. This CDR3 comprises 15 residues. Germline V gives CDR1 SEHNR, CDR2 FQNEAQ (reference sequence). The trim removed 4 bases at V and 4 bases at J, leaving 8 bases unmatched. In DNA, the CDR3 is TGTGCCAGCAGCTCCGACGGGACAGGGAGGTACGAGCAGTACTTC. Translating gives CASSSDGTGRYEQYF.

This chain connects TRBV30 to TRBJ1-5; 8 nucleotides match TRBD1. The CDR3 contains 11 residues. The germline CDR1 and CDR2 sequences are GTSNPN and SVGIG (reference sequence). J gave up 15 bases and V 0 bases, and 4 bases lay outside the gene matches. The CDR3 region is CAWSVGQGLHF. The CDR3 DNA follows: TGTGCCTGGAGTGTCGGACAGGGATTGCATTTT.

This rearrangement joins TRBV4-1 to TRBJ2-5, with TRBD1 as a possible D gene (6 bases). The CDR3 totals 19 residues. Trimming shortened V by 4 bases and J by 4 bases, and 28 bases separated the two germline ends. Germline V gene lookup returns CDR1 MGHRA and CDR2 YSYEKL. The CDR3 region has the DNA TGCGCCAGCAGCCTCAAGCTAGGGGCAGGGGATAGTCTTGGAGAGACCCAGTACTTC. Translating it yields CASSLKLGAGDSLGETQYF.

The J gene is TRBJ2-1, the V gene TRBV28, with D possibly being TRBD2 (6 bases). V gave up 2 bases and J gave up 8 bases, with 13 bases separating them. The CDR3 has 14 residues. Germline V lookup: CDR1 MDHEN, CDR2 SYDVKM. The CDR3 DNA sequence: TGTGCCAGCAGTTTACGACGGGAGCAGCATGAGCAGTTCTTC. Its translation: CASSLRREQHEQFF.

The V and J genes are TRBV18 and TRBJ2-7; TRBD2 matches 12 bases. Germline assignment: CDR1 KGHSH and CDR2 LQKENI. The ends lost 6 bases at V and 4 bases at J; junction bases unmatched: 4. The length of the CDR3 is 14 residues. As DNA, the CDR3 is TGTGCCAGCTCTCCGACTAGCGGGAGTTACGAGCAGTACTTC. Protein product: CASSPTSGSYEQYF.

This clone was seen a single time. Here the CDR3 reads CASSLVGQSRGYTF. The CDR3 nucleotides are TGCGCCAGCAGCTTGGTGGGACAGTCGAGGGGCTACACCTTC. V gene TRBV5-1 combines with J gene TRBJ1-2; 7 bases agree with TRBD1. The CDR3 spans 14 residues. Germline CDR1 and CDR2: SGHRS and YFSETQ. The V and J ends lost 0 bases and 8 bases, in that order; junction bases with no gene match: 7.

This chain joins TRBV7-8 and TRBJ2-1; 10 bases line up with TRBD2. This CDR3 spans 15 amino acids. J was trimmed by 3 bases and V by 4 bases; bases with no gene match: 3. Germline values: CDR1 SGHVS, CDR2 FQNEAQ. CDR3 loop: CASSSTSGYYNEQFF. The CDR3 DNA reads TGTGCCAGCAGCTCGACTAGCGGGTACTACAATGAGCAGTTCTTC.

The chain joins TRBV27 to TRBJ2-3; D perhaps matches TRBD2 (6 bases). V lost 5 bases and J lost 2, with 14 bases in between. The CDR3 covers 15 residues. Germline V lookup: CDR1 MNHEY, CDR2 SMNVEV (reference sequence). CDR3 DNA: TGTGCCAGCAGTCCACCGGGACTTTACACAGATACGCAGTATTTT. It yields the protein CASSPPGLYTDTQYF.

This clone turned up a few times. The chain has TRBV2 and TRBJ2-7, with 14 positions matching TRBD2. The V gene end was trimmed by 2 bases and the J gene end by 12 bases; junction bases not matched to a gene: 9. The CDR3 consists of 15 residues. Germline assignment: CDR1 SNHLY and CDR2 FYNNEI. The CDR3 spells CASSETGTSGRLGYF. The CDR3 coding sequence is TGTGCCAGCAGTGAAACCGGGACTAGCGGGAGATTAGGGTACTTC.

The rearrangement uses TRBV5-1 and TRBJ2-2; D possibly corresponds to TRBD2 (5 bases). CDR3 size: 14 residues. V lost 3 bases and J lost 5, with 11 bases in between. Germline V gene lookup returns CDR1 SGHRS and CDR2 YFSETQ. The CDR3 coding sequence is TGCGCCAGCAGCTACGGGGTAGGGACCGGGGAGCTGTTTTTT. Amino acid sequence: CASSYGVGTGELFF.

This chain links TRBV21-1 with TRBJ1-5; TRBD1 is taken as the D call from the table, unchecked against the DNA. TRBV21-1 corresponds to a pseudogene. There are 11 residues in the CDR3. The CDR3 reads CTHSGYQPQHF. The CDR3 nucleotides are TGTACACACTCAGGGTATCAGCCCCAGCATTTT.

The J gene is TRBJ1-5, the V gene TRBV6-5; 9 nucleotides align to TRBD1. This CDR3 has 15 amino acids. Per germline, CDR1 MNHEY and CDR2 SVGAGI. With 6 bases clipped from V and 6 bases from J, the junction kept 9 bases outside the gene matches. The CDR3 loop is CASRRDREFSQPQHF. CDR3 sequence (DNA): TGTGCCAGCAGGAGGGACAGGGAGTTTAGTCAGCCCCAGCATTTT.

The DNA for the CDR3 is TGTGCCAGCAGCTGGAGACAGGCCGGAGTCGAGCAGTACTTC. Translation gives CASSWRQAGVEQYF. This rearrangement joins TRBV7-9 to TRBJ2-7; a possible D gene is TRBD1 (6 bases). This CDR3 is built from 14 residues. Trimming pared 4 bases from V and 6 bases from J, leaving 16 bases between. Germline V gene sequence: CDR1 SEHNR, CDR2 FQNEAQ (reference sequence).

The rearrangement uses TRBV7-7 and TRBJ2-2; no clear D gene. CDR1 is SSHAT and CDR2 is FNYEAQ in the germline V gene (reference sequence). The CDR3 extends over 12 amino acids. The CDR3 region is CASISEVGELFF. CDR3 coding DNA: TGTGCTAGTATCTCCGAGGTCGGGGAGCTGTTTTTT.

This rearrangement joins TRBV6-5 to TRBJ1-3; maybe TRBD1 (5 bases). Germline values: CDR1 MNHEY, CDR2 SVGAGI. The CDR3 has 15 residues. The V end was cut by 6 bases, the J end by 0 bases, with 12 bases between. The CDR3: CASRNQGLSGNTIYF. Here the CDR3 DNA reads TGTGCCAGCAGGAACCAGGGTCTCTCTGGAAACACCATATATTTT.

This sequence joins TRBV28 and TRBJ2-1, with a possible D match to TRBD1 (6 bases). Germline CDR1 MDHEN, CDR2 SYDVKM. CDR3 length equals 15 residues. V was pared by 6 bases and J by 0 bases, with 12 bases between. CDR3 residues: CASSTGTSSYNEQFF. The CDR3 DNA is TGTGCCAGCAGCACCGGGACAAGCTCCTACAATGAGCAGTTCTTC.

The rearrangement links TRBV10-3 to TRBJ2-7, with TRBD1 identical over 8 bases. The CDR3 is 14 residues long. Germline V lookup: CDR1 ENHRY, CDR2 SYGVKD. V lost 10 bases, J lost 3 bases, and 11 bases stayed unmatched. As DNA, the CDR3 is TGTGCCACCCGCCCGGACAGGGAGTTCTACGAGCAGTACTTC. Residues: CATRPDREFYEQYF.

This rearrangement joins TRBV7-9 to TRBJ1-1; TRBD1 aligns across 7 bases. This CDR3 comprises 14 residues. The V gene end was trimmed by 4 bases and the J gene end by 1 base; junction bases not matched to a gene: 3. The V gene's germline CDR1 is SEHNR and CDR2 FQNEAQ (reference sequence). This CDR3 reads CASSYRDRNTEAFF. In DNA form, the CDR3 reads TGTGCCAGCAGCTATAGGGACAGGAACACTGAAGCTTTCTTT.